These T cell receptor beta chains were read from a single sample in a study of CD8+CD57+ T cells in acquired aplastic anemia. TCRdb reanalysed the reads using MiXCR and keeps one entry per CDR3 protein. The data show approximately 470,000 distinct CDR3 sequences, around a third seen once. The sample comprised sorted CD4+, CD8+, or CD8+CD57+ T cells (not recorded which) from PBMCs. The receptors stem from a human donor with aplastic anemia. Each CDR3 is given with its conserved first and last residue. A D gene is named only where the DNA matches it firmly. Part of the rows lack a size; the others show once, few, many or a class for expanded clones.

v_call,j_call,clone_size,d_call,cdr3_nt,cdr3_aa
TRBV11-2,TRBJ1-3,many,TRBD1,TGTGCCAGCAGCGCGATGACAGGGTCGTTCTATTTT,CASSAMTGSFYF
TRBV29-1,TRBJ1-2,-,TRBD1,TGCAGCGTTGAGGCAGAGGACAGGGCCTATGGCTACACCTTC,CSVEAEDRAYGYTF
TRBV12-3/TRBV12-4,TRBJ2-1,once,TRBD1,TGTGCCAGCAGTACGCGACAGGGGAGCTACAATGAGCAGTTCTTC,CASSTRQGSYNEQFF
TRBV19,TRBJ1-1,few,-,TGTGCCAGTACCATGAGACCAGAACAGCACACTGAAGCTTTCTTT,CASTMRPEQHTEAFF
TRBV2,TRBJ1-1,few,TRBD1,TGTGCCAGCAGTGAAGACAGGGGGCTCACTGAAGCTTTCTTT,CASSEDRGLTEAFF
TRBV19,TRBJ1-6,many,-,TGTGCCAGTAGTATGGAGAATTCACCCCTCCACTTT,CASSMENSPLHF
TRBV11-2,TRBJ1-2,many,TRBD1,TGTGCCAGCAGCTTAACCTTGCGGGCAGGGGGCCATGGCTACACCTTC,CASSLTLRAGGHGYTF
TRBV20-1,TRBJ2-1,few,TRBD2,TGCAGTGCTAGAGAGACTAGCGGGGGGTACAATGAGCAGTTCTTC,CSARETSGGYNEQFF
TRBV15,TRBJ2-6,few,TRBD1,TGTGCCACCAGCAGAAGACGGGACAGGTCCTCTGGGGCCAACGTCCTGACTTTC,CATSRRRDRSSGANVLTF
TRBV2,TRBJ2-5,-,-,TGTGCCAGCAGCCAAGGGGCGGGCCGGGGGACCCAGTACTTC,CASSQGAGRGTQYF
TRBV19,TRBJ2-1,-,TRBD2,TGTGCCAGTAGTTTAGTAGCGGGGAACAATGAGCAGTTCTTC,CASSLVAGNNEQFF
TRBV5-1,TRBJ2-2,-,-,TGCGCCAGCAGCTTACAGGCTAACACCGGGGAGCTGTTTTTT,CASSLQANTGELFF
TRBV19,TRBJ1-2,-,TRBD1,TGTGCCAGTAGTATATCCCAGGGGGAGAACTATGGCTACGCCTTC,CASSISQGENYGYAF
TRBV5-1,TRBJ2-5,-,-,TGCGCCAGCAGCTCAGATCCCCCGGTGGAGACCCAGTACTTC,CASSSDPPVETQYF
TRBV6-4,TRBJ2-7,few,-,TGTGCCAGCAGGCCCGGGGGTTATGGGAACTACGAGCAGTACTTC,CASRPGGYGNYEQYF
TRBV5-1,TRBJ1-4,-,-,TGCGCCGGCAGGGCGACGAGCGACGAAAAACTGTTTTTT,CAGRATSDEKLFF
TRBV14,TRBJ2-5,-,-,TGTGCCAGCAGCCCCCGAAGGGAACAGTCAGATTCGTTCAAGAGAACCCAGTACTTC,CASSPRREQSDSFKRTQYF
TRBV9,TRBJ2-1,-,-,TGTGCCAGCAGCGTCGCCAGTTACAATGAGCAGTTCTTC,CASSVASYNEQFF
TRBV19,TRBJ1-3,many,-,TGTGCCAGTATAAGAGAAAGCTCTGGAAACACCATATATTTT,CASIRESSGNTIYF
TRBV15,TRBJ1-5,-,-,TGTGCCACCAGAGTAGCGGGAGGCCAAGAGACCCAGCATTTT,CATRVAGGQETQHF
TRBV6-2/TRBV6-3,TRBJ1-2,-,-,TGTGCCAGCAGCCAGGAGGCCGGACGGGGTGGCTACACCTTC,CASSQEAGRGGYTF
TRBV6-2/TRBV6-3,TRBJ2-7,-,-,TGTGCCAGCAGTCCTTTGCTCGGGAAGTACTTC,CASSPLLGKYF
TRBV29-1,TRBJ1-1,-,-,TGCAGCGTGAAATTAACCTTCCAATCTGAAGCTTTCTTT,CSVKLTFQSEAFF
TRBV20-1,TRBJ1-5,few,TRBD1,TGCAGTGCTGGGGCCCTGACAGGGACGACGCTCAATCAGCCCCGGCATTTT,CSAGALTGTTLNQPRHF
TRBV11-2,TRBJ2-7,-,TRBD2,TGTGCCAGCAGCTTACAGACGGGACTAGCATTCTACGAGCAGTACTTC,CASSLQTGLAFYEQYF
TRBV6-1,TRBJ2-7,many,TRBD2,TGTGCCAGCAGACCTAGCGGGGGATACGAGCAGTACTTC,CASRPSGGYEQYF
TRBV7-9,TRBJ1-5,-,TRBD1,TGTGCCAGCAGCATCGGACAGGCCAATCAGCCCCAGCATTTT,CASSIGQANQPQHF
TRBV2,TRBJ2-3,-,TRBD2,TGTGCCAGCTCTAGCGGGGCAGGCGGTCCAGATACGCAGTATTTT,CASSSGAGGPDTQYF
TRBV11-2,TRBJ2-1,-,TRBD1,TGTGCCAGCAGCAGCGGAACAGGGGCATATGAGCAGTTCTTC,CASSSGTGAYEQFF
TRBV29-1,TRBJ1-2,-,-,TGCAGCAGTCAAACCAAGGGCAACTATGGCTACACCTTC,CSSQTKGNYGYTF
TRBV24-1,TRBJ2-5,many,-,TGTGCCACCAGTGTGAGGGGGTTAAACTTC,CATSVRGLNF
TRBV20-1,TRBJ1-1,-,-,TGCAGTGCTAGTTTACGTCTCTTAGCAGATGAAGCTTTCTTT,CSASLRLLADEAFF
TRBV5-6,TRBJ1-2,few,TRBD1,TGTGCCAGCAGCTTAGCTGGGGGACAGGGGAACTATGGCTACACCTTC,CASSLAGGQGNYGYTF
TRBV14,TRBJ2-3,few,TRBD1,TGTGCCAGCAGCCGGACAGGGGTATCAGGAGATACGCAGTATTTT,CASSRTGVSGDTQYF
TRBV20-1,TRBJ1-2,few,-,TGCAGTGCTCCGGACCTTCACTATTACTATGGCTACACCTTC,CSAPDLHYYYGYTF
TRBV11-2,TRBJ2-1,-,-,TGTGCCAGCAGCTTGATTATGCGGGATCGGGGCAATGAGCAGTTCTTC,CASSLIMRDRGNEQFF
TRBV20-1,TRBJ1-5,few,TRBD1,TGCAGTGGCAAGACAGGGGAGGGCAATCAGCCCCAGCATTTT,CSGKTGEGNQPQHF
TRBV7-2,TRBJ2-3,many,-,TGTGCCAGCAGCTTATTCCGAGCAGGCACCACAGATACGCAGTATTTT,CASSLFRAGTTDTQYF
TRBV7-8,TRBJ2-7,many,-,TGTGCCAGCAGCCCACAAACAGGGTTTCGCGAGCAGTACTTC,CASSPQTGFREQYF
TRBV28,TRBJ1-5,few,-,TGTGCCAGCAGCCCTCCGGTATCGTCCCAGCATTTT,CASSPPVSSQHF
TRBV10-3,TRBJ2-1,-,TRBD2,TGTGCCATCAGCGGGACTAGCGGGAGACATGAGCAGTTCTTC,CAISGTSGRHEQFF
TRBV15,TRBJ1-2,-,-,TGTGCCACCAGCAAATTATCTGGACAGTCCTATGGCTACACCTTC,CATSKLSGQSYGYTF
TRBV9,TRBJ1-6,many,-,TGTGCCAGCAGCGCCCACGGGGGGGCTGGAATTGATTCACCCCTCCACTTT,CASSAHGGAGIDSPLHF
TRBV19,TRBJ2-5,many,-,TGTGCCAGTAGTTGGTCGGCTACGCAAGAGACCCAGTACTTC,CASSWSATQETQYF
TRBV20-1,TRBJ1-1,-,-,TGCAGTCCCTCCTATAAAGAAGCTTTCTTT,CSPSYKEAFF
TRBV6-5,TRBJ2-5,-,TRBD1,TGTGCCAGCAGTTCTTGGGACAGTGAGCAAGAGACCCAGTACTTC,CASSSWDSEQETQYF
TRBV2,TRBJ2-5,many,-,TGTGCCAGCAGTGTCCGGCAGACAGAGACCCAGTACTTC,CASSVRQTETQYF
TRBV6-1,TRBJ1-2,few,-,TGTGCCAGCACCCCAGACAGATCCTATGGCTACACCTTC,CASTPDRSYGYTF
TRBV7-6,TRBJ2-1,few,-,TGTGCCAGCAGCCCCCGGGGCCCTTACGACTACAATGAGCAGTTCTTC,CASSPRGPYDYNEQFF
TRBV20-1,TRBJ2-5,-,-,TGCAGTGCTACAGAATCCTACCAAGAGACCCAGTACTTC,CSATESYQETQYF
TRBV13,TRBJ1-6,many,TRBD1,TGTGCCAGCAGCTTAAGGGACAGAAATTCACCCCTCCACTTT,CASSLRDRNSPLHF
TRBV4-1,TRBJ2-6,-,-,TGCGCCAGCAGCCAAGAATGGTCTGGGGCCAACGTCCTGACTTTC,CASSQEWSGANVLTF
TRBV25-1,TRBJ2-7,-,TRBD1,TGTGCCAGCACCTACACCGGGACAGGGACGGTAGCGCAGTACTTC,CASTYTGTGTVAQYF
TRBV25-1,TRBJ2-6,few,-,TGTGCCAGCAGTTTCGGACCCTTGGCTGGGGCCAACGTCCTGACTTTC,CASSFGPLAGANVLTF
TRBV15,TRBJ1-5,-,TRBD1,TGTGCCACCAGCAGTGTTGCACAGGGGTTAGGTCAGCCCCAGCATTTT,CATSSVAQGLGQPQHF